One sample yielded the 5 T cell receptor beta chains listed below, sequenced in a study of T cells in Graves' hyperthyroidism and ophthalmopathy. Researchers took RNA transcripts and amplified the TCR beta CDR3 regions from them. A set of HTBI primers served as the primers for a first-round RT-PCR of the TCR CDR3. TCRdb passed the multiplex PCR reads through MiXCR, listing each CDR3 protein once. This table holds 410,000 or so distinct CDR3 sequences, roughly 14% found once. The sequenced sample was blood. Every receptor here comes from a man between 18 and 29 years old with Graves' ophthalmopathy.

This clonotype was counted ten times or more. The chain employs TRBV6-1 and TRBJ1-3; 10 nucleotides match TRBD1. Trimming removed 5 bases from V and 7 bases from J; junction bases left unmatched: 8. This CDR3 spans 15 amino acids. Germline V gene data show CDR1 as MNHNS and CDR2 as SASEGT. The DNA of the CDR3 is TGTGCCAGCAGTCGCTCCGGGACAGGGGACAACACCATATATTTT. Amino acids: CASSRSGTGDNTIYF.

This clonotype has ten or more counts. The gene calls are TRBV12-3 or TRBV12-4 and TRBJ1-1, with 7 bases aligning to TRBD1. The V gene end was trimmed by 2 bases and the J gene end by 8 bases; junction bases not matched to a gene: 14. The CDR3 covers 16 residues. CDR3 sequence reads: CASSLRGNRGTTEAFF. DNA of the CDR3: TGTGCCAGCAGTTTACGGGGAAACAGGGGAACAACGGAAGCTTTCTTT.

This clonotype occurred many times. V is TRBV3-1 and J is TRBJ1-1, with TRBD1 matching 9 bases. From germline, CDR1 is LGHDT and CDR2 YNNKEL (reference sequence). The CDR3 loop spans 16 amino acids. V lost 3 bases and J lost 8; bases outside the gene matches: 13. The chain's CDR3 is CASSHETGGSAHEAFF. The CDR3 DNA reads as TGTGCCAGCAGCCACGAGACAGGGGGGTCCGCCCACGAAGCTTTCTTT.

The rearrangement uses TRBV7-9 and TRBJ1-3; TRBD1 agrees at 8 bases. V shed 3 bases and J 2 bases; nucleotides not matched to a gene: 12. The germline CDR1 and CDR2 sequences are SEHNR and FQNEAQ (reference sequence). CDR3 length equals 18 residues. The CDR3 spells CASSFTTTGGIAGNTIYF. In DNA, the CDR3 is TGTGCCAGCAGCTTTACAACAACAGGGGGTATTGCTGGAAACACCATATATTTT.

This clonotype was seen repeatedly, ten times or more. This sequence joins TRBV20-1 and TRBJ1-1; D is uncertain. Germline values: CDR1 DFQATT, CDR2 SNEGSKA (reference sequence). There are 14 residues in the CDR3. With 5 bases removed from V and 0 bases from J, the gap between germline ends came to 13 bases. CDR3 residues: CSASLAGLNTEAFF. In DNA form, the CDR3 reads TGCAGTGCTTCACTTGCAGGATTGAACACTGAAGCTTTCTTT.